The 29 T cell receptor beta chains in this list originate from one sample, sequenced in a study of CD8 T cells in ankylosing spondylitis. TCRdb re-called the 5' RACE reads through MiXCR, storing one row per CDR3 protein. Here the sample spans 35,000 to 40,000 distinct CDR3 sequences, about 15% being singletons. The sequenced sample was blood. The source of these receptors is a male donor with ankylosing spondylitis or in good health (not recorded which).

The chain has TRBV11-2 and TRBJ1-4; D gene unclear. The CDR3 is 16 residues long. Germline CDR1 SGHAT, CDR2 FQNNGV. V lost 4 bases, J lost 3 bases, and 15 bases lay in between. CDR3 sequence: CASSYNPGVPNEKLFF. Here the CDR3 DNA reads TGTGCCAGCAGCTACAACCCCGGGGTTCCTAATGAAAAACTGTTTTTT.

The rearrangement uses TRBV29-1 and TRBJ2-7; no definite D call. The CDR3 has 12 amino acids. V was trimmed by 1 base and J by 4 bases, leaving 8 bases between them. Per the germline V gene, CDR1 is SQVTM and CDR2 is ANQGSEA. CDR3: CSVEVGVYEQYF. The CDR3 DNA is TGCAGCGTTGAAGTTGGTGTATACGAGCAGTACTTC.

This clonotype was seen only a few times. The chain is built from TRBV20-1 and TRBJ2-2; possible D gene TRBD2, 6 bases. Trimming stripped 2 bases from V and 8 bases from J, with 18 bases between. CDR1 is DFQATT and CDR2 is SNEGSKA in the germline V gene (reference sequence). The CDR3 length is 15 residues. The CDR3 DNA reads TGCAGTGCTAGATTAGGTTATGGGGGGACGGGGGAGCTGTTTTTT. It translates to CSARLGYGGTGELFF.

The rearrangement links TRBV5-1 to TRBJ1-4; no clear D gene. The CDR3 has 15 residues. The germline CDR1 and CDR2 sequences are SGHRS and YFSETQ. Trimming took off 4 bases at V and 7 bases at J, with 17 bases between the two ends. The CDR3 here is CASSTDGVRSEKLFF. CDR3 bases: TGCGCCAGCAGCACGGACGGGGTGAGGTCTGAAAAACTGTTTTTT.

This chain links TRBV5-6 with TRBJ1-4, with 7 bases aligning to TRBD1. The V gene end was trimmed by 2 bases and the J gene end by 5 bases; junction bases not matched to a gene: 6. CDR3 length equals 15 residues. Germline CDR1 is SGHDT and CDR2 is YYEEEE. CDR3 coding DNA: TGTGCCAGCAGCTTCAGGGGGACGAAAAATGAAAAACTGTTTTTT. Translating gives CASSFRGTKNEKLFF.

This clonotype turned up a few times. J is TRBJ2-5 and V is TRBV5-1; D not certain. V gave up 3 bases and J gave up 2 bases, with 11 bases separating them. Germline V gene lookup returns CDR1 SGHRS and CDR2 YFSETQ. The CDR3 has 14 residues. As DNA, the CDR3 is TGCGCCAGCAGCTCCCTAGGGAATCAAGAGACCCAGTACTTC. This gives the protein CASSSLGNQETQYF.

V and J are TRBV7-9 and TRBJ1-3; a possible D gene is TRBD1 (5 bases). The CDR3 spans 16 residues. Trimming pared 0 bases from V and 0 bases from J, leaving 9 bases between. CDR1 and CDR2 from the germline V gene are SEHNR and FQNEAQ (reference sequence). CDR3 region: CASSLAMGGSGNTIYF. Here the CDR3 DNA reads TGTGCCAGCAGCTTAGCGATGGGGGGCTCTGGAAACACCATATATTTT.

This sequence joins TRBV14 and TRBJ1-1, with 8 bases aligning to TRBD1. From germline, CDR1 is SGHDN and CDR2 FVKESK. Losses at the gene ends were 4 bases for V and 6 bases for J; bases not matched to a gene: 4. The CDR3 sequence is 13 residues long. CDR3: CASSRDRPAEAFF. Written as DNA, the CDR3 is TGTGCCAGCAGCCGGGACAGGCCGGCTGAAGCTTTCTTT.

The genes are TRBV29-1 and TRBJ2-3; 10 bases fit TRBD2. The V segment lost 0 bases and the J segment 7 bases; nucleotides outside the gene matches: 10. Germline V CDR1 and CDR2: SQVTM, ANQGSEA. CDR3 size: 16 residues. CDR3 coding DNA: TGCAGCGTTGAAGATCGGTTGCTAGCGGGAGATAATACGCAGTATTTT. It yields the protein CSVEDRLLAGDNTQYF.

This CDR3 reads CASSKGLGAYNEQFF. In nucleotides, the CDR3 is TGTGCCAGCAGCAAAGGACTGGGGGCCTACAATGAGCAGTTCTTC. V is TRBV21-1 and J is TRBJ2-1; the table's TRBD1 call for D was not verified on the DNA. TRBV21-1 is a pseudogene. This CDR3 is built from 15 residues.

The chain links TRBV4-3 to TRBJ2-7; D is perhaps TRBD1 (6 bases). The germline CDR1 and CDR2 sequences are LGHNA and YSLEER. CDR3 size: 15 residues. Between the trimmed V and J ends, which lost 0 bases and 2 bases, there was a span of 11 bases. The DNA of the CDR3 is TGCGCCAGCAGCCAAGATCCCGGGACAACCTACGAGCAGTACTTC. Protein product: CASSQDPGTTYEQYF.

The chain has TRBV12-3 or TRBV12-4 and TRBJ2-1, with D uncertain. With 2 bases removed from V and 0 bases from J, the gap between germline ends came to 5 bases. The CDR3 totals 14 residues. The CDR3 coding sequence is TGTGCCAGCAGTTTATTGAGCTCCTACAATGAGCAGTTCTTC. It specifies CASSLLSSYNEQFF.

The V gene is TRBV4-2, the J gene TRBJ1-4; D unresolved. The ends were cut back, 2 bases at V and 4 bases at J, with 11 bases in the middle. The V gene's germline CDR1 is LGHNA and CDR2 YNFKEQ. The length of the CDR3 is 15 residues. The DNA of the CDR3 is TGTGCCAGCAGCCAATTTGATCCCTTTAATGAAAAACTGTTTTTT. Translated, it gives CASSQFDPFNEKLFF.

This clonotype was detected many times. V gene TRBV12-3 or TRBV12-4 combines with J gene TRBJ2-1, with a possible D match to TRBD1 (5 bases). The CDR3 loop spans 14 amino acids. Trimming pared 3 bases from V and 5 bases from J, leaving 11 bases between. The chain's CDR3 is CASSFRVEDNEQFF. Here the CDR3 DNA reads TGTGCCAGCAGTTTCAGGGTTGAAGACAATGAGCAGTTCTTC.

The chain is built from TRBV6-2 or TRBV6-3 and TRBJ2-3; D possibly corresponds to TRBD1 (6 bases). The CDR3 extends over 15 amino acids. The V end was cut by 5 bases, the J end by 3 bases, with 15 bases between. The germline V gene has CDR1 MNHEY and CDR2 SVGEGT. CDR3 protein: CASSRKLQGTDTQYF. The CDR3 DNA is TGTGCCAGCAGTCGAAAGCTCCAGGGGACAGATACGCAGTATTTT.

The V and J genes are TRBV7-2 and TRBJ2-4; no firm D call. The CDR3 has 12 amino acids. Trimming took 4 bases from V and 6 from J, leaving 7 bases between them. Germline assignment: CDR1 SGHTA and CDR2 FQGNSA. CDR3 sequence reads: CASSSDPNIQYF. The DNA of the CDR3 is TGTGCCAGCAGCTCAGACCCAAACATTCAGTACTTC.

The chain has TRBV20-1 and TRBJ2-2; no clear D. The CDR3 has 14 residues. Trimming pared 0 bases from V and 3 bases from J, leaving 8 bases between. Germline loops: CDR1 DFQATT, CDR2 SNEGSKA (reference sequence). DNA for the CDR3: TGCAGTGCTAGAGAGCGCGAAGACACCGGGGAGCTGTTTTTT. As protein: CSAREREDTGELFF.

This clonotype was observed a few times. The chain combines TRBV25-1 with TRBJ2-2; the D is unclear. The CDR3 spans 15 residues. The germline V gene encodes CDR1 MGHDK and CDR2 SYGVNS. Trimming left V 3 bases short and J 5 bases short, with 13 bases between. The CDR3 sequence is CASSDHISMTGELFF. As DNA, the CDR3 is TGTGCCAGCAGTGACCACATTAGTATGACCGGGGAGCTGTTTTTT.

This clonotype turned up a few times. The chain carries TRBV28 and TRBJ1-1; possibly TRBD1 for D (6 bases). The V and J ends lost 2 bases and 4 bases respectively, with 20 bases between them. Germline loops: CDR1 MDHEN, CDR2 SYDVKM. This CDR3 is 17 amino acids long. The CDR3 loop reads CASSLGVWGALSTEAFF. The CDR3 DNA is TGTGCCAGCAGTTTAGGAGTTTGGGGGGCCTTGAGCACTGAAGCTTTCTTT.

Only a few counts were recorded for this clonotype. The V gene is TRBV27, the J gene TRBJ2-1, with TRBD2 matching over 11 bases. There are 14 residues in the CDR3. The trim removed 6 bases at V and 4 bases at J, leaving 2 bases unmatched. Germline values: CDR1 MNHEY, CDR2 SMNVEV (reference sequence). CDR3 DNA sequence: TGTGCCAGCAGGGGACTAGCGGCTTACAATGAGCAGTTCTTC. It translates to CASRGLAAYNEQFF.

This clonotype was observed at least ten times. This rearrangement joins TRBV3-1 to TRBJ1-4, with 7 bases matching TRBD1. J was trimmed by 0 bases and V by 4 bases; bases with no gene match: 17. The germline gives CDR1 LGHDT, CDR2 YNNKEL (reference sequence). CDR3 size: 20 residues. The CDR3 DNA reads TGTGCCAGCAGCCCTGGGGGGCTGGGACAGTCCTCTCCAACTAATGAAAAACTGTTTTTT. Residues: CASSPGGLGQSSPTNEKLFF. The variable domain in full, with the rest retrieved from reference TRBV3-1 and TRBJ1-4, is DTAVSQTPKYLVTQMGNDKSIKCEQNLGHDTMYWYKQDSKKFLKIMFSYNNKELIINETVPNRFSPKSPDKAHLNLHINSLELGDSAVYFCASSPGGLGQSSPTNEKLFFGSGTQLSVL.

The V and J genes are TRBV28 and TRBJ1-4; no reliable D call. V lost 5 bases, J lost 8 bases, and 24 bases lay in between. The germline gives CDR1 MDHEN, CDR2 SYDVKM. The CDR3 covers 17 residues. The CDR3 loop is CASSPPINVLRGEKLFF. As DNA, the CDR3 is TGTGCCAGCAGTCCCCCCATTAACGTTCTTCGGGGAGAAAAACTGTTTTTT.

The genes are TRBV28 and TRBJ1-4; 10 nucleotides align to TRBD1. Germline loops: CDR1 MDHEN, CDR2 SYDVKM. Trimming cost V 6 bases and J 7 bases; bases outside gene matches: 5. The CDR3 has 14 residues. The CDR3 region is CASSRQGASEKLFF. The CDR3 nucleotides read TGTGCCAGCAGCAGACAGGGGGCGAGTGAAAAACTGTTTTTT.

This clonotype was picked up many times. The J gene is TRBJ2-4, the V gene TRBV9; 11 bases align to TRBD2. J gave up 6 bases and V 4 bases, and 6 bases lay outside the gene matches. Germline CDR1 and CDR2: SGDLS and YYNGEE. This CDR3 comprises 15 residues. The DNA for the CDR3 is TGTGCCAGCAGCTCACTAGCGGGAGCTGGAAACATTCAGTACTTC. It yields the protein CASSSLAGAGNIQYF.

In this sample, this clonotype turned up a few times. The V call is TRBV20-1, the J call TRBJ2-3, with 7 bases fitting TRBD2. In germline, CDR1 is DFQATT, CDR2 SNEGSKA (reference sequence). The CDR3 loop spans 12 amino acids. Germline trimming cut 7 bases from V and 5 bases from J; bases unmatched to any gene: 6. The CDR3 sequence is CSVGLAEDTQYF. The CDR3 coding sequence is TGCAGTGTGGGGCTAGCGGAAGATACGCAGTATTTT.

This chain joins TRBV20-1 and TRBJ2-5, with 7 bases that match TRBD1. The CDR3 loop spans 14 amino acids. CDR1 is DFQATT, CDR2 SNEGSKA, per germline (reference sequence). The trim removed 6 bases at V and 3 bases at J, leaving 10 bases unmatched. In DNA form, the CDR3 reads TGCAGTGCACTACCGGGACAGAGAAAAGAGACCCAGTACTTC. Protein: CSALPGQRKETQYF.

The V gene is TRBV27, the J gene TRBJ2-2; no firm D call. The V gene lost 3 bases and the J gene lost 1 base, with 6 bases spanning the gap. The germline V gene has CDR1 MNHEY and CDR2 SMNVEV (reference sequence). The CDR3 spans 14 residues. CDR3 residues: CASSFWLNTGELFF. The DNA for the CDR3 is TGTGCCAGCAGTTTTTGGTTGAACACCGGGGAGCTGTTTTTT.

This clonotype was counted only a few times. The chain has TRBV6-2 or TRBV6-3 and TRBJ2-1; the D gene could be TRBD1 or TRBD2 (6 bases each). The CDR3 extends over 15 amino acids. From germline, CDR1 is MNHEY and CDR2 SVGEGT. The V and J ends lost 2 bases and 4 bases respectively, with 12 bases between them. The CDR3: CASSYRGPQYNEQFF. The CDR3 nucleotides read TGTGCCAGCAGTTACCGGGGGCCGCAATACAATGAGCAGTTCTTC.

This clonotype appeared a few times. The chain couples TRBV6-2 or TRBV6-3 to TRBJ2-5; D is unclear. CDR3 length equals 14 residues. V was clipped by 4 bases and J by 2 bases, with 11 bases between them. The germline CDR1 and CDR2 sequences are MNHEY and SVGEGT. The CDR3 coding sequence is TGTGCCAGCAGTTTGGCGAAAATACAAGAGACCCAGTACTTC. Translating gives CASSLAKIQETQYF.